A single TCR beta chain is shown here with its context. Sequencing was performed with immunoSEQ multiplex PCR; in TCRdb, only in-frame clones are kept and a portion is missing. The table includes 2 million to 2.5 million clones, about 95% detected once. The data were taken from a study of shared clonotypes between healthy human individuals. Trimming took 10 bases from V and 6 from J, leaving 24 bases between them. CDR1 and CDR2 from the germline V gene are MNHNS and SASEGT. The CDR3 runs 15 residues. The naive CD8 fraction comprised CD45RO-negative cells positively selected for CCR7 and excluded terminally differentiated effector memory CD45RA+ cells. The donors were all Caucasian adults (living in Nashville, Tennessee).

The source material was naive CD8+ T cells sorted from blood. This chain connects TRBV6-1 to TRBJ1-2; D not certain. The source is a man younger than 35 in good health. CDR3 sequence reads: CAIGHPLTVVDGYTF. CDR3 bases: TGTGCCATAGGTCACCCGTTGACTGTTGTTGATGGCTACACCTTC.